This T cell receptor (beta chain) was found in a study of T cell responses to AZD1222 COVID-19 vaccine. A word on this clone: The antigen is undetermined.

TCRdb's copy holds only in-frame clones and misses some; the assay was immunoSEQ multiplex PCR. The sample carries roughly 140,000 clones, approximately 89% recorded once. V was trimmed by 5 bases and J by 3 bases, leaving 13 bases between them. The V gene's germline CDR1 is LGHNA and CDR2 YSLEER. The CDR3 has 14 amino acids. Study findings and constraints: Donors skewed white British and female; clonal diversity was possibly underestimated. Without day 14 samples, only post-peak T cell repertoires were studied.

Sample: peripheral blood, taken on day 0 of AZD1222 vaccination. The TCR sequence derives from an adult in good health. The J gene is TRBJ1-1, the V gene TRBV4-3; a possible D gene is TRBD1 (6 bases). The chain's CDR3 is CASSIGGRDTEAFF. The CDR3 DNA follows: TGCGCCAGCAGCATCGGGGGCCGGGACACTGAAGCTTTCTTT.